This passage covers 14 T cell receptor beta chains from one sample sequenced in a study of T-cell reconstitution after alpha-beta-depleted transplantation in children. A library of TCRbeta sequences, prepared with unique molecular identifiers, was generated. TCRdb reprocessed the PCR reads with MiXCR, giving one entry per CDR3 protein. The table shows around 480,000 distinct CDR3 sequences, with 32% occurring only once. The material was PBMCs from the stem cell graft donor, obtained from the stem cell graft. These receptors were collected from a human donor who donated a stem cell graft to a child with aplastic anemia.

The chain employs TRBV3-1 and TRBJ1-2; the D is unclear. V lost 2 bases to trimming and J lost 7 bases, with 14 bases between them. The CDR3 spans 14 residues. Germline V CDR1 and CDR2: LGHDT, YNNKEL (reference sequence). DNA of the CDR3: TGTGCCAGCAGCCAACTGAACAGCCACGCTGGCTACACCTTC. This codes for CASSQLNSHAGYTF.

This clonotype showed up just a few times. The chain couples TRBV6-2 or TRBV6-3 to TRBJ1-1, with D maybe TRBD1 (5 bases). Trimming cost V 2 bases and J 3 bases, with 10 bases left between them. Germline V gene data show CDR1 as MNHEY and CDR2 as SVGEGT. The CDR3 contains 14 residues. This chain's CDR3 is CASSYRGPDTEAFF. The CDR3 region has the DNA TGTGCCAGCAGTTACAGGGGACCGGACACTGAAGCTTTCTTT.

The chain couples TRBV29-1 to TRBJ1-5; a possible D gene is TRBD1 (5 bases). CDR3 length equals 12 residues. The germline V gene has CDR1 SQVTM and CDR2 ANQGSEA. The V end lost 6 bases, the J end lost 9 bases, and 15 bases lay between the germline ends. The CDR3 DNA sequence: TGCAGCGTGGGCGAACAAACAGGGCCCCAGCATTTT. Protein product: CSVGEQTGPQHF.

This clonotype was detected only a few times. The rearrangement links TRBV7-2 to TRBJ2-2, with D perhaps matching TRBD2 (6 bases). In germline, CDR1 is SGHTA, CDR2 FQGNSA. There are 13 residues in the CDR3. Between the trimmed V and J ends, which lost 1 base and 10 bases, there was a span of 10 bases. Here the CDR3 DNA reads TGTGCCAGCAGCTTAGATCTAGCGTTGGAGCTGTTTTTT. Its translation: CASSLDLALELFF.

The CDR3 spells CASSLARGIGQPQHF. For the CDR3, the DNA is TGTGCCAGCAGCTTAGCGAGAGGGATAGGGCAGCCCCAGCATTTT. The chain carries TRBV7-2 and TRBJ1-5; D not certain. Germline V lookup: CDR1 SGHTA, CDR2 FQGNSA. The germline V and J ends were trimmed by 0 bases and 7 bases, with 13 bases remaining between them. CDR3 size: 15 residues.

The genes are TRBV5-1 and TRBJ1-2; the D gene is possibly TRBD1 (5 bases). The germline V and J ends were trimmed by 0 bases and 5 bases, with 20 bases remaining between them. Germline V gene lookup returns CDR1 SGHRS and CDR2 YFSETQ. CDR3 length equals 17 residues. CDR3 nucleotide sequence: TGCGCCAGCAGCTTGGGGGGCTGGGGCCAGGAAAATTATGGCTACACCTTC. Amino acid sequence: CASSLGGWGQENYGYTF. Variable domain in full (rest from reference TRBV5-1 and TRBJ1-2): KAGVTQTPRYLIKTRGQQVTLSCSPISGHRSVSWYQQTPGQGLQFLFEYFSETQRNKGNFPGRFSGRQFSNSRSEMNVSTLELGDSALYLCASSLGGWGQENYGYTFGSGTRLTVV.

This chain's CDR3 is CASSEPGGETRNEQFF. CDR3 DNA sequence: TGCGCCAGCAGCGAACCAGGGGGAGAGACGCGCAATGAGCAGTTCTTC. The rearrangement links TRBV4-1 to TRBJ2-1, with 7 bases aligning to TRBD1. The CDR3 covers 16 residues. The V and J ends lost 5 bases and 6 bases, in that order; junction bases with no gene match: 13. Per the germline V gene, CDR1 is MGHRA and CDR2 is YSYEKL.

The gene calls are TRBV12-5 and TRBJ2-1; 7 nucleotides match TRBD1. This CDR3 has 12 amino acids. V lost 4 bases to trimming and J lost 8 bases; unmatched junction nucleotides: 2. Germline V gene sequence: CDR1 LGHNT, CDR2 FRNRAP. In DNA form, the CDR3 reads TGTGCTAGTGGTTGGGGACAGTATGAGCAGTTCTTC. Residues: CASGWGQYEQFF.

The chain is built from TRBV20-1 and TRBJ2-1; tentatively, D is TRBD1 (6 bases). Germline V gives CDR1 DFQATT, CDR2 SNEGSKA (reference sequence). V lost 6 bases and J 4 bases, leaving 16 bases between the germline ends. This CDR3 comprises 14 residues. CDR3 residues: CSASDLRGYNEQFF. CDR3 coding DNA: TGCAGTGCCTCTGATCTCAGGGGTTACAATGAGCAGTTCTTC.

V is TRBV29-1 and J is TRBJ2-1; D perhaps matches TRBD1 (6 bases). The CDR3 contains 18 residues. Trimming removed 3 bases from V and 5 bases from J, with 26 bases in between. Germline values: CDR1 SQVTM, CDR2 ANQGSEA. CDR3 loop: CSVDLRPKGGTPHNEQFF. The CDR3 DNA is TGCAGCGTTGACCTTCGACCGAAGGGTGGGACACCCCACAATGAGCAGTTCTTC.

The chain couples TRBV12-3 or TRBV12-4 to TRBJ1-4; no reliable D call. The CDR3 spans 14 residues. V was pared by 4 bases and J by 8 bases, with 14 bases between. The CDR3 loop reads CASSSQVIREKLFF. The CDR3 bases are TGTGCCAGCAGTTCGCAGGTGATTAGAGAAAAACTGTTTTTT.

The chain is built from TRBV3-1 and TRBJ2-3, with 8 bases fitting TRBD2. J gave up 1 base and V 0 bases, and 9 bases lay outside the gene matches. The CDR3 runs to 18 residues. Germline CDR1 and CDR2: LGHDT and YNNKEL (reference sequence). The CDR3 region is CASSQDKSAGVGTDTQYF. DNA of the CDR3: TGTGCCAGCAGCCAAGACAAATCAGCGGGAGTGGGCACAGATACGCAGTATTTT.

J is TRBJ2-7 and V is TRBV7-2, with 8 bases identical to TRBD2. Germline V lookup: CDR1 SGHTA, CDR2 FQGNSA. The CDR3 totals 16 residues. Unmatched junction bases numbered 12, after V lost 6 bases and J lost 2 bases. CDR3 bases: TGTGCCAGCAGTTCGTTAGCGGGAAAGGTCGCCTACGAGCAGTACTTC. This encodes CASSSLAGKVAYEQYF. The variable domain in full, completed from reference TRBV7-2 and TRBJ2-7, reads GAGVSQSPSNKVTEKGKDVELRCDPISGHTALYWYRQSLGQGLEFLIYFQGNSAPDKSGLPSDRFSAERTGGSVSTLTIQRTQQEDSAVYLCASSSLAGKVAYEQYFGPGTRLTVT.

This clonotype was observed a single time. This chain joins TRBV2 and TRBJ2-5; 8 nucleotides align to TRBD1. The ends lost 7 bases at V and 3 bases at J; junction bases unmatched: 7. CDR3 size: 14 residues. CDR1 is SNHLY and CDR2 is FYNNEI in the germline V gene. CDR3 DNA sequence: TGTGCCAGCATTAGACAGGGGCGGGAAGAGACCCAGTACTTC. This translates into CASIRQGREETQYF. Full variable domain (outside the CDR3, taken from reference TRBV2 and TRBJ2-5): EPEVTQTPSHQVTQMGQEVILRCVPISNHLYFYWYRQILGQKVEFLVSFYNNEISEKSEIFDDQFSVERPDGSNFTLKIRSTKLEDSAMYFCASIRQGREETQYFGPGTRLLVL.